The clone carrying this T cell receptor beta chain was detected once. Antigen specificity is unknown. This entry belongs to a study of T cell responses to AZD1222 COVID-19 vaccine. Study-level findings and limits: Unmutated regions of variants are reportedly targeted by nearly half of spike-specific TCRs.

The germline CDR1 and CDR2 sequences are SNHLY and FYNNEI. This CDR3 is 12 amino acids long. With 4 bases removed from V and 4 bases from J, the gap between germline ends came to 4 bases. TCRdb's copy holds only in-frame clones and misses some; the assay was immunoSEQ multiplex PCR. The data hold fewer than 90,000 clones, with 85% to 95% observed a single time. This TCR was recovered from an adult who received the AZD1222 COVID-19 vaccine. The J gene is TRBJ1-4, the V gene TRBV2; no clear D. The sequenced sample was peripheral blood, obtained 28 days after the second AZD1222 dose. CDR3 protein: CASSGLNEKLFF. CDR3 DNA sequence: TGTGCCAGCAGTGGGCTTAATGAAAAACTGTTTTTT. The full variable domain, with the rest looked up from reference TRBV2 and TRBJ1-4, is EPEVTQTPSHQVTQMGQEVILRCVPISNHLYFYWYRQILGQKVEFLVSFYNNEISEKSEIFDDQFSVERPDGSNFTLKIRSTKLEDSAMYFCASSGLNEKLFFGSGTQLSVL.